The rows below give T cell receptor beta chains drawn from one sample of a study of blood T cell repertoires in COVID-19. Measured with immunoSEQ multiplex PCR; TCRdb has only the in-frame clones, and not every one. The sample carries hundreds of thousands of clones, about nine tenths recorded once. Material: PBMCs or T cells enriched from blood (not recorded which). The receptors originated from a woman younger than 45 with acute COVID-19. CDR3s include the opening cysteine and the closing phenylalanine or tryptophan. The order of the fields is clone size, V gene, J gene, D gene, CDR3 protein, CDR3 DNA. A D gene is named only where the DNA matches it firmly. Size is omitted from some rows. Given values are once, few, many or a class for expanded clones.

NA	TRBV7-9	TRBJ2-6	TRBD1	CASSLRQGASGANVLTF	TGTGCCAGCAGCTTACGACAGGGGGCGTCTGGGGCCAACGTCCTGACTTTC
NA	TRBV7-2	TRBJ1-1	NA	CASSLVVSGTEAFF	TGTGCCAGCAGCTTAGTCGTGTCGGGCACTGAAGCTTTCTTT
few	TRBV6-2/TRBV6-3	TRBJ1-1	TRBD1	CASSYWGRGRYTEAFF	TGTGCCAGCAGTTACTGGGGCAGGGGGCGGTACACTGAAGCTTTCTTT
NA	TRBV7-2	TRBJ1-5	NA	CASSLKINQPQHF	TGTGCCAGCAGCCTAAAGATCAATCAGCCCCAGCATTTT
NA	TRBV28	TRBJ2-7	TRBD1	CASSNPGQGYEQYF	TGTGCCAGCAGTAACCCGGGACAGGGTTACGAGCAGTACTTC
NA	TRBV30	TRBJ2-3	TRBD2	CAWSKASGVTSTDTQYF	TGTGCCTGGAGTAAGGCTAGCGGGGTCACTAGCACAGATACGCAGTATTTT
NA	TRBV3-1/TRBV3-2	TRBJ1-2	NA	CASSQDNRVDGYTF	TGTGCCAGCAGCCAAGATAACAGGGTGGATGGCTACACCTTC
NA	TRBV28	TRBJ2-3	TRBD2	CASSFGGGADTQYF	TGTGCCAGCAGTTTCGGCGGGGGGGCAGATACGCAGTATTTT
NA	TRBV5-1	TRBJ1-4	NA	CASSLQNNEKLFF	TGCGCCAGCAGCTTGCAAAATAATGAAAAACTGTTTTTT
NA	TRBV4-1	TRBJ2-7	NA	CASSLHQDSLVPYEQYF	TGCGCCAGCAGCCTACACCAGGACAGCCTCGTTCCCTACGAGCAGTACTTC
NA	TRBV7-9	TRBJ1-3	NA	CASSPEDGSSGNTIYF	TGTGCCAGCAGCCCGGAGGACGGAAGCTCTGGAAACACCATATATTTT
once	TRBV30	TRBJ1-6	TRBD1	CAWSVRGRYNSPLHF	TGTGCCTGGAGTGTAAGGGGGCGATACAATTCACCCCTCCACTTT
many	TRBV6-5	TRBJ1-2	NA	CASQTVYGYTF	TGTGCCAGCCAAACGGTCTATGGCTACACCTTC
NA	TRBV7-2	TRBJ1-2	NA	CASSLTQGLQYGYTF	TGTGCCAGCAGCTTAACTCAGGGGTTACAGTATGGCTACACCTTC
NA	TRBV5-1	TRBJ2-3	TRBD2	CASSLRPRTSSDTQYF	TGCGCCAGCAGCTTGCGCCCTCGGACTAGCAGCGATACGCAGTATTTT
NA	TRBV7-9	TRBJ1-3	NA	CASSSNRQGPTGNTIYF	TGTGCCAGCAGCTCCAACCGGCAGGGCCCCACTGGAAACACCATATATTTT
NA	TRBV4-1	TRBJ1-6	NA	CASSQDLRTIQSPLHF	TGCGCCAGCAGCCAAGATTTGAGGACAATTCAATCACCCCTCCACTTT
NA	TRBV13	TRBJ2-7	NA	CASSSASGSFYEQYF	TGTGCCAGCAGCTCCGCCTCGGGATCTTTTTACGAGCAGTACTTC
NA	TRBV10-1	TRBJ2-7	TRBD1	CARESLQGAPYEQYF	TGCGCCAGGGAAAGCCTGCAGGGGGCCCCCTACGAGCAGTACTTC
NA	TRBV25-1	TRBJ2-2	NA	CASSDWRTVNTGELFF	TGTGCCAGCAGTGATTGGAGGACGGTAAACACCGGGGAGCTGTTTTTT
NA	TRBV10-2	TRBJ2-7	TRBD1	CASSESQGASYEQYF	TGCGCCAGCAGTGAGTCTCAGGGGGCCTCCTACGAGCAGTACTTC
NA	TRBV6-4	TRBJ2-5	TRBD1	CASSESAGGQETQYF	TGTGCCAGCAGTGAGTCGGCAGGGGGACAAGAGACCCAGTACTTC
NA	TRBV29-1	TRBJ2-7	TRBD1	CSAGVQGDEQYF	TGCAGCGCAGGGGTTCAGGGGGACGAGCAGTACTTC
NA	TRBV2	TRBJ1-5	TRBD1	CASRYPTGSKENSNQPQHF	TGTGCCAGCAGGTACCCGACAGGGAGTAAAGAGAATAGCAATCAGCCCCAGCATTTT
NA	TRBV5-8	TRBJ1-2	NA	CASSLAPAGASGYTF	TGTGCCAGCAGCTTGGCCCCGGCAGGGGCCTCTGGCTACACCTTC
NA	TRBV29-1	TRBJ2-3	TRBD2	CSGALAWSGGQSWGTDTQYF	TGCAGCGGGGCCCTGGCTTGGAGCGGGGGGCAATCGTGGGGCACAGATACGCAGTATTTT
NA	TRBV9	TRBJ1-2	TRBD1	CASSADRGPFGYTF	TGTGCCAGCAGCGCGGACAGGGGGCCCTTCGGCTACACCTTC
few	TRBV2	TRBJ1-2	TRBD1	CASSGFLRGPGGTDYGYTF	TGTGCCAGCAGTGGGTTCCTCCGGGGCCCAGGGGGCACCGACTATGGCTACACCTTC
NA	TRBV19	TRBJ2-1	NA	CASSIGGLAYNEQFF	TGTGCCAGTAGTATCGGGGGTCTAGCCTACAATGAGCAGTTCTTC
NA	TRBV4-3	TRBJ1-1	TRBD1	CASSPLTGAGTEAFF	TGCGCCAGCAGCCCCCTGACAGGGGCGGGCACTGAAGCTTTCTTT
NA	TRBV7-2	TRBJ1-1	NA	CASSFSGVETEAFF	TGTGCCAGCAGCTTTAGCGGGGTTGAGACTGAAGCTTTCTTT
NA	TRBV14	TRBJ1-6	NA	CASSQDRVFYLDNSPLHF	TGTGCCAGCAGCCAAGATCGGGTATTCTACCTCGATAATTCACCCCTCCACTTT
NA	TRBV5-8	TRBJ1-2	TRBD1	CASSLPSGDRGRDGYGYTF	TGTGCCAGCAGCTTGCCCAGCGGGGACAGGGGGCGCGATGGGTATGGCTACACCTTC
NA	TRBV7-8	TRBJ1-5	NA	CASKGGWGNQPQHF	TGTGCCAGCAAGGGAGGGTGGGGCAATCAGCCCCAGCATTTT
NA	TRBV5-8	TRBJ2-6	TRBD1	CASSLVGQGAGANVLTF	TGTGCCAGCAGCTTGGTCGGACAGGGGGCGGGGGCCAACGTCCTGACTTTC
NA	TRBV5-4	TRBJ2-5	TRBD2	CASSPRGGPKTQYF	TGTGCCAGCAGCCCGCGCGGGGGGCCCAAGACCCAGTACTTC
few	TRBV7-2	TRBJ2-3	TRBD2	CASSTGTSGGADTQYF	TGTGCCAGCAGCACCGGGACTAGCGGGGGGGCAGATACGCAGTATTTT
NA	TRBV2	TRBJ1-6	TRBD1	CASYRDRGNSPLHF	TGTGCCAGTTACCGGGACAGGGGTAATTCACCCCTCCACTTT
NA	TRBV6-5	TRBJ1-5	TRBD1	CASSFDRDQPQHF	TGTGCCAGCAGTTTCGACAGGGACCAGCCCCAGCATTTT
NA	TRBV20-1	TRBJ1-2	NA	CSASSGVLNYGYTF	TGCAGTGCTAGTTCAGGGGTCTTAAACTATGGCTACACCTTC
once	TRBV18	TRBJ1-6	TRBD1	CASSPATGELSPLHF	TGTGCCAGCTCACCCGCAACAGGGGAACTTTCACCCCTCCACTTT
NA	TRBV2	TRBJ2-3	NA	CASSVYRDRGQDTQYF	TGTGCCAGCAGTGTGTACCGGGATCGAGGACAGGATACGCAGTATTTT
once	TRBV2	TRBJ1-4	NA	CATEAGRTDNEKLFF	TGTGCCACCGAAGCCGGACGGACTGATAATGAAAAACTGTTTTTT
once	TRBV6-2/TRBV6-3	TRBJ1-2	NA	CASSSPWRENGYTF	TGTGCCAGCAGTTCCCCTTGGCGGGAGAATGGCTACACCTTC
NA	TRBV5-5	TRBJ1-6	NA	CASSFASGGSPLHF	TGTGCCAGCAGCTTCGCGTCTGGGGGGTCACCCCTCCACTTT
few	TRBV29-1	TRBJ2-7	NA	CSAGTGIYEQYF	TGCAGCGCAGGCACAGGGATCTACGAGCAGTACTTC
NA	TRBV12-3/TRBV12-4	TRBJ1-1	NA	CASSMFQYTEAFF	TGTGCCAGCAGTATGTTCCAGTACACTGAAGCTTTCTTT
NA	TRBV11-3	TRBJ2-1	NA	CASSPAGFNEQFF	TGTGCCAGCAGCCCAGCAGGGTTCAATGAGCAGTTCTTC
NA	TRBV5-1	TRBJ1-1	NA	CASSSRTVGGTNTEAFF	TGCGCCAGCAGCTCAAGGACAGTTGGGGGTACGAACACTGAAGCTTTCTTT
NA	TRBV7-8	TRBJ1-3	NA	CASSLGRDRNTIYF	TGTGCCAGCAGCTTAGGCAGGGATCGAAACACCATATATTTT
NA	TRBV18	TRBJ2-3	NA	CASSPRRSGSTDTQYF	TGTGCCAGCTCACCACGTCGCAGCGGAAGCACAGATACGCAGTATTTT
few	TRBV7-8	TRBJ1-2	NA	CASSLVILGAGGNYGYTF	TGTGCCAGCAGCTTAGTAATCTTGGGGGCTGGGGGAAACTATGGCTACACCTTC
few	TRBV7-3	TRBJ1-1	TRBD1	CASSLTQGARGTEAFF	TGTGCCAGCAGCCTAACACAGGGGGCGCGCGGAACTGAAGCTTTCTTT
NA	TRBV30	TRBJ2-3	NA	CAWSGPGNADTQYF	TGTGCCTGGAGTGGGCCAGGGAACGCAGATACGCAGTATTTT